What follows are 4 T cell receptor beta chains derived from one specimen sequenced in a study of blood T cell repertoires in COVID-19. Assay used: immunoSEQ multiplex PCR; TCRdb lists only in-frame clones, some missing. The table has about 70,000 clones, over 75% seen once. Source material: peripheral blood. Receptors were obtained from a woman older than 75 with active or convalescent COVID-19.

This CDR3 is CASSLVGQGLNQPQHF. The CDR3 nucleotides are TGTGCCAGCAGCTTGGTGGGACAGGGGCTCAATCAGCCCCAGCATTTT. The chain has TRBV5-6 and TRBJ1-5; 10 bases are shared with TRBD1. V lost 0 bases and J lost 3; bases outside the gene matches: 3. The germline V gene encodes CDR1 SGHDT and CDR2 YYEEEE. This CDR3 spans 16 amino acids.

The chain couples TRBV2 to TRBJ1-5; no clear D gene. Germline lookup yields CDR1 SNHLY and CDR2 FYNNEI. This CDR3 is 13 amino acids long. V lost 8 bases, J lost 2 bases, and 10 bases lay in between. CDR3 nucleotides: TGTGCCAGCTGGCTCGGGGGCAATCAGCCCCAGCATTTT. It codes for CASWLGGNQPQHF.

In this sample, this clone turned up once. V gene TRBV6-5 combines with J gene TRBJ1-1; D is unresolved. This CDR3 is 11 amino acids long. The germline V and J ends were trimmed by 6 bases and 2 bases, with 4 bases remaining between them. CDR1 and CDR2 (germline): MNHEY, SVGAGI. The CDR3 sequence: CASRSNTEAFF. The CDR3 DNA follows: TGTGCCAGCAGGTCTAACACTGAAGCTTTCTTT.

The chain links TRBV7-2 to TRBJ2-1; 7 nucleotides line up with TRBD1. CDR3 length equals 15 residues. Germline values: CDR1 SGHTA, CDR2 FQGNSA. The ends lost 3 bases at V and 10 bases at J; junction bases unmatched: 12. The CDR3 DNA is TGTGCCAGCAGCTTGACAGGGAGTTCTAGGGAGGAGCAGTTCTTC. Encoded protein: CASSLTGSSREEQFF.